The present TCR beta chain was sequenced within a study of neurological immune-mediated disorders. This sample's time point: technical triplicate 2. Points from the study as a whole: HTLV-1-associated myelopathy had the most TCR clonal expansion, and multiple sclerosis had the least, less than healthy controls.

5'RACE generated cDNA with 10-nucleotide random UMIs. From the 5' RACE reads, TCRdb called clonotypes with MiXCR, one entry per CDR3 protein. The profile covers more than 30,000 distinct CDR3 sequences, with approximately 12% appearing a single time and 4% to 5.5% taken by the ten largest. The CDR3 loop spans 13 amino acids. V was clipped by 4 bases and J by 2 bases, with 6 bases between them. Per germline, CDR1 SNHLY and CDR2 FYNNEI. This clonotype was detected many times. Its antigen remains unidentified. The TCR comes from a female donor with HTLV-1-associated myelopathy (HAM/TSP). The material sequenced was CD4+ T cells from blood. This sequence joins TRBV2 and TRBJ1-5; D perhaps matches TRBD1 (5 bases). The CDR3 spells CASSAQGNQPQHF. CDR3 sequence (DNA): TGTGCCAGCAGTGCACAGGGCAATCAGCCCCAGCATTTT. Together with reference TRBV2 and TRBJ1-5, the CDR3 gives the full variable domain: EPEVTQTPSHQVTQMGQEVILRCVPISNHLYFYWYRQILGQKVEFLVSFYNNEISEKSEIFDDQFSVERPDGSNFTLKIRSTKLEDSAMYFCASSAQGNQPQHFGDGTRLSIL.